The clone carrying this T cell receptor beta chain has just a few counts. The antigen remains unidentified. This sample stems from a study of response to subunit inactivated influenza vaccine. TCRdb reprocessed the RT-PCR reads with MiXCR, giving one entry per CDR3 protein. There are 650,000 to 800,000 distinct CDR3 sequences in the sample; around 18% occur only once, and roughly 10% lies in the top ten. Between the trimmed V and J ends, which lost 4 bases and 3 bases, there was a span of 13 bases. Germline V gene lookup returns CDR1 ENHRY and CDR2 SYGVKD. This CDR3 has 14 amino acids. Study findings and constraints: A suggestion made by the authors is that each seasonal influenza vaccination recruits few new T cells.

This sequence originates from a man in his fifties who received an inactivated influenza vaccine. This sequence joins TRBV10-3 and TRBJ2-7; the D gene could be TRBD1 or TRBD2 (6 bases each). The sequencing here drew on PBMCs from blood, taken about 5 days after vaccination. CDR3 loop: CAISGQGGSYEQYF. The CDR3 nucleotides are TGTGCCATCAGTGGACAAGGGGGGAGCTACGAGCAGTACTTC.